This entry describes one T cell receptor (beta chain). Its antigen is not yet known. The record has no base qualities; no much larger clone is one base away. Using the deep immunoSEQ assay, multiplex PCR amplified TCR CDR3 regions from genomic DNA. For each cell subset, the extracted genomic DNA was distributed evenly across all wells of several immunoSEQ 96-well plates, and each plate served as one replicate. For sorted subsets, 150 to 250 ng genomic DNA, equal to 25,000 to 35,000 T cell genomes, was loaded into each replicate PCR. Purified libraries were quantified with a Qubit 3.0 fluorometer, sized on a Bioanalyzer 2100, and re-quantified with the KAPA Library Quantification kit. Every immunoSEQ 96-well plate was sequenced on a separate single-read 150-cycle Illumina NextSeq 550 flow cell. As for the authors' bioinformatics: Because only junctional sequences without quality scores were contained in the immunoSEQ output, filtering matching that applied to full-length reads could not be performed. Sequences were annotated with PyIR, a Python wrapper for IgBLAST v1.9, using IMGT germline references to assign V/J genes and CDR3. Any read was removed if the V/J assignment was weak (E-value above 1e-6), the CDR3 was missing, or the read contained stop codons, out-of-frame junctions, or ambiguous translated residues. A V3J clonotype was defined by an identical inferred V gene, J gene, and CDR3 amino acid sequence. Percentage overlap between repertoires was calculated by dividing the number of shared unique clonotypes by the size of the smaller repertoire. Three approaches were used to assess repertoire richness: RTK rarefaction, the Chao1 estimator, and Recon v2.1 estimates of unobserved clonotypes. Generation probabilities were computed with OLGA for all TCRbeta clonotypes obtained by the gDNA method from four donors. The immuneACCESS repertoire file appears here via TCRdb, limited to in-frame rearrangements. These files lack a portion of the clones; in checked studies, under half of the deficit traces to unresolved V genes, and the cause of the others is not known. V and J calls and clone size are copied from that table; D and trimming were computed from the DNA. This sample gives roughly 2,300,000 clones in total; roughly 90% of them show up just once. The ten most abundant clones make up roughly 0.34% of the sample.

Donors were healthy HIV-negative adults with no recently reported acute infections or vaccinations. All donors were Caucasian adults living in Nashville, Tennessee, USA. CD4+ T cells were enriched by magnetic negative selection, after which naive cells were positively selected on CD45RA and the negative fraction was taken as the memory subset. Blood was obtained by leukapheresis, after which PBMCs were separated by Ficoll-Histopaque density gradient centrifugation and cryopreserved in liquid nitrogen vapor phase. Purity and quantity of every magnetically sorted T cell population were checked by analytical flow cytometry. Genomic DNA was isolated from every sorted fraction and measured by UV absorbance on a Nanodrop 2000c. This sample is drawn from a study of shared clonotypes between healthy human individuals (TCRdb year 2020). About the investigation overall: The cohort comprised two women and a few men aged 18 to 49 years. For each donor, CD4 naive and CD4 memory were each given three plates, CD8 naive was given two plates, and CD8 memory was given one plate. Blood TCR repertoires of a handful of healthy adults were deeply sequenced to estimate repertoire size and the extent of clonotype sharing between individuals. To increase sequencing depth and limit assay-specific biases, different laboratories used diverse techniques to prepare libraries and sequence TCR repertoires. Each donor's leukapheresis produced roughly between about 0.9 and 9.5 billion PBMCs. What the work shows at the level of the full study, not this receptor alone: Sampling was restricted to blood, and TCR repertoires in tissues likely differ from the TCR repertoires found in blood. Pairwise subsampling led to the expectation that sequencing depth would affect the degree of clonotype sharing among donors. Rarefaction of sorted-subset datasets indicated incomplete sequencing despite the large sequencing depth. Estimated clonotype richness was generally larger for naive than for memory subsets. Compared with non-shared clonotypes, the clonotypes found in all four sorted-subset donors had higher generation probabilities. Because the study included only a small number of donors, the genetic and exposure-history diversity represented was limited. Across a few donors, approximately 5% of naive CD4, approximately 3.6% of naive CD8, 2% to 2.5% of memory CD4, and roughly 0.41% of memory CD8 clonotypes were shared.

The CDR3 has 19 amino acids, counting the end cysteine and phenylalanine. CDR3 DNA only is kept here, 57 bases in frame from base 1. CDR1 MGHRA and CDR2 YSYEKL are derived from the germline V gene. After removal of 0 bases from V and 3 bases from J, the junction retains 12 bases not matched to a gene. Specimen: naive CD4+ T cells from PBMCs. The cell subset or site label on this specimen signifies: CD45RA+ positively selected. The clonotype comes from a man between 18 and 29 years old in good health. Some clones in this sample may be carry-over from other donors' samples. The chain uses TRBV4-1 and TRBJ2-7; 12 middle bases align to TRBD2. The sequenced DNA is TGCGCCAGCAGCCAAGATCAACTTCGTACTAGCGGGAGGAACTACGAGCAGTACTTC. This yields the protein CASSQDQLRTSGRNYEQYF.